These 7 T cell receptor beta chains originate from one sample sequenced in a study of blood T cells in healthy people across ages. Using a J-beta primer mix together with a sample-barcoded 5' primer, a second PCR was run for 7 to 11 cycles. TCRdb analysed the 5' RACE reads with MiXCR anew, one entry per CDR3 protein. The repertoire holds about a million distinct CDR3 sequences, with 35% to 40% as singletons. Sequenced sample: blood. These receptors came from a man in his late teens or twenties in good health.

This chain joins TRBV12-3 or TRBV12-4 and TRBJ2-1; TRBD1 matches 9 bases. With 5 bases clipped from V and 5 bases from J, the junction kept 7 bases outside the gene matches. CDR3 length: 15 residues. CDR3 sequence: CASSKTGQGNNEQFF. The CDR3 DNA reads as TGTGCCAGCAGTAAAACGGGACAGGGTAACAATGAGCAGTTCTTC.

V usage is TRBV5-1 and J usage is TRBJ2-3, with a possible D match to TRBD2 (5 bases). The CDR3 is 14 residues long. Germline CDR1 reads SGHRS; CDR2 reads YFSETQ. Deletions cut 5 bases from V and 3 bases from J, with 13 bases between. The CDR3 region has the DNA TGCGCCAGCAGTTTTTCTAGCACAACAGATACGCAGTATTTT. Its protein product is CASSFSSTTDTQYF.

The chain carries TRBV5-1 and TRBJ1-6; unclear D gene. Germline-derived CDR1 and CDR2 are SGHRS and YFSETQ. The V gene lost 3 bases and the J gene lost 5 bases, with 9 bases spanning the gap. This CDR3 contains 14 residues. CDR3 loop: CASSSGRDNSPLHF. The CDR3 DNA reads as TGCGCCAGCAGCTCTGGACGAGATAATTCACCCCTCCACTTT.

The genes are TRBV15 and TRBJ2-3; the match to TRBD1 covers 8 bases. This CDR3 region has 15 residues. CDR1 and CDR2 from the germline V gene are LNHNV and YYDKDF (reference sequence). The trim removed 1 base at V and 3 bases at J, leaving 3 bases unmatched. The CDR3 spells CATSRGRGQTDTQYF. DNA for the CDR3: TGTGCCACCAGCAGAGGCAGGGGGCAAACAGATACGCAGTATTTT.

Written as DNA, the CDR3 is TGTGCCACCGCTGGGACAGGGGGGCAGGAAAAACTGTTTTTT. It codes for CATAGTGGQEKLFF. V usage is TRBV15 and J usage is TRBJ1-4; 11 bases map to TRBD1. Germline CDR1 LNHNV, CDR2 YYDKDF (reference sequence). The CDR3 sequence is 14 residues long. Trimming took 8 bases from V and 8 from J; bases not matched to a gene: 7. The full variable domain, rest sourced from reference TRBV15 and TRBJ1-4, is DAMVIQNPRYQVTQFGKPVTLSCSQTLNHNVMYWYQQKSSQAPKLLFHYYDKDFNNEADTPDNFQSRRPNTSFCFLDIRSPGLGDTAMYLCATAGTGGQEKLFFGSGTQLSVL.

In this sample, this clonotype turned up many times. V is TRBV2 and J is TRBJ1-2; D is unclear. This CDR3 spans 15 amino acids. Per germline, CDR1 SNHLY and CDR2 FYNNEI. V was pared by 7 bases and J by 6 bases, with 21 bases between. CDR3 nucleotide sequence: TGTGCCAGCACAACACGCCCGCCTTCCCCGGATGGCTACACCTTC. As protein: CASTTRPPSPDGYTF.

This clonotype showed up just a few times. A much larger clone is a single base away; this may be a read error. The CDR3, as DNA: TGCGCCAGCAGCCAAGATCGGGGTTCGGGGGAGACCCAGTACTTC. Its protein product is CASSQDRGSGETQYF. This sequence joins TRBV4-3 and TRBJ2-5, with D perhaps matching TRBD2 (5 bases). Trimming removed 0 bases from V and 5 bases from J, with 13 bases in between. The CDR3 runs 15 residues. CDR1 is LGHNA and CDR2 is YSLEER in the germline V gene.